Presented here are 25 T cell receptor beta chains from one specimen sequenced in a study of response to subunit inactivated influenza vaccine. TCRdb re-analysed the RT-PCR reads in MiXCR, keeping a single row per CDR3 protein. The data contain over 750,000 distinct CDR3 sequences, around 20% of them singletons. This material consisted of PBMCs from blood, taken 4 to 6 days after vaccination. The receptor source for this set is a man over 45 who received an inactivated influenza vaccine.

The chain uses TRBV25-1 and TRBJ1-2; TRBD1 might be the D (5 bases). The germline CDR1 and CDR2 sequences are MGHDK and SYGVNS. Trimming removed 1 base from V and 7 bases from J, with 13 bases in between. CDR3 length equals 14 residues. Here the CDR3 reads CASSESGQAVGYTF. The CDR3 nucleotides are TGTGCCAGCAGTGAATCAGGGCAGGCGGTTGGCTACACCTTC.

This clonotype was observed a few times. This chain connects TRBV28 to TRBJ2-2; possibly TRBD1 or TRBD2 for D (6 bases each). V lost 10 bases and J lost 1, with 16 bases in between. The CDR3 runs to 15 residues. The germline V gene has CDR1 MDHEN and CDR2 SYDVKM. Here the CDR3 DNA reads TGTGCCACCGCTTGGGGGGCTGTGAACACCGGGGAGCTGTTTTTT. Translation gives CATAWGAVNTGELFF.

About this clonotype: This likely comes from a read error, as the CDR3 has no conserved phenylalanine or tryptophan at its end. The chain is built from TRBV20-1 and TRBJ2-1; the match to TRBD2 covers 8 bases. The CDR3 has 13 residues. V lost 5 bases and J lost 5; bases outside the gene matches: 5. CDR1 DFQATT and CDR2 SNEGSKA come from the germline V gene (reference sequence). CDR3 coding DNA: TGCAGTGCTTCCGGGACTAGAGACAATGAGCAGTTCATC. This sequence encodes CSASGTRDNEQFI.

This clonotype was seen a few times. The chain has TRBV2 and TRBJ2-1; possible D gene TRBD2, 5 bases. Looked up from germline, CDR1 is SNHLY and CDR2 is FYNNEI. CDR3 length: 14 residues. Trimming left V 8 bases short and J 2 bases short, with 13 bases between. The CDR3 spells CASRWGEAYNEQFF. The CDR3 DNA follows: TGTGCCAGCCGTTGGGGAGAGGCCTACAATGAGCAGTTCTTC.

This chain connects TRBV24-1 to TRBJ2-3; no clear D. V dropped 0 bases and J dropped 4 bases, with 7 bases sitting between them. From germline, CDR1 is KGHDR and CDR2 SFDVKD. This CDR3 spans 14 amino acids. Here the CDR3 DNA reads TGTGCCACCAGTGATTTGACAGTTTCAGATACGCAGTATTTT. Translation: CATSDLTVSDTQYF.

This clonotype was found a few times. The chain couples TRBV24-1 to TRBJ2-3; no definite D call. CDR1 and CDR2 from the germline V gene are KGHDR and SFDVKD. V was cut by 2 bases and J by 1 base, with 9 bases left in between. The CDR3 spans 15 residues. The DNA of the CDR3 is TGTGCCACCAGTGATTCGCGCTTGCGCACAGATACGCAGTATTTT. Its translation is CATSDSRLRTDTQYF.

The J gene is TRBJ2-1, the V gene TRBV7-2, with D unclear. With 5 bases removed from V and 0 bases from J, the gap between germline ends came to 14 bases. Per germline, CDR1 SGHTA and CDR2 FQGNSA. This CDR3 is 16 amino acids long. The DNA for the CDR3 is TGTGCCAGCAGCACCGAAGGGTGGAGCTCCTACAATGAGCAGTTCTTC. Encoded protein: CASSTEGWSSYNEQFF. The full variable domain, rest sourced from reference TRBV7-2 and TRBJ2-1, is GAGVSQSPSNKVTEKGKDVELRCDPISGHTALYWYRQSLGQGLEFLIYFQGNSAPDKSGLPSDRFSAERTGGSVSTLTIQRTQQEDSAVYLCASSTEGWSSYNEQFFGPGTRLTVL.

The chain carries TRBV12-3 or TRBV12-4 and TRBJ2-7, with TRBD1 matching 8 bases. CDR3 length: 15 amino acids. J was trimmed by 4 bases and V by 5 bases; bases with no gene match: 10. CDR3 amino acids: CASSRVGQARYEQYF. The CDR3 region has the DNA TGTGCCAGCAGTCGCGTGGGACAGGCCAGGTACGAGCAGTACTTC.

This clonotype was picked up many times. The chain has TRBV10-1 and TRBJ2-7, with 8 nucleotides matching TRBD2. Germline V gene data show CDR1 as WNHNN and CDR2 as SYGVQD (reference sequence). Trimming at V came to 0 bases and at J to 3 bases, leaving 4 bases not matched to a gene. This CDR3 has 15 amino acids. DNA of the CDR3: TGCGCCAGCAGTGAGTCGATAGCGGGGATCTACGAGCAGTACTTC. As protein: CASSESIAGIYEQYF.

A few counts support this clonotype. V gene TRBV7-2 combines with J gene TRBJ2-3; 12 nucleotides agree with TRBD2. The germline V gene has CDR1 SGHTA and CDR2 FQGNSA. The CDR3 length is 16 residues. Trimming removed 6 bases from V and 2 bases from J; junction bases left unmatched: 6. CDR3 residues: CASRISSGRDTDTQYF. The CDR3 DNA reads TGTGCCAGCAGGATATCTAGCGGGAGGGACACAGATACGCAGTATTTT.

This clonotype was counted a few times. The chain links TRBV6-5 to TRBJ2-5, with D possibly TRBD1 on 8 matching bases. CDR3 length: 16 amino acids. CDR1 is MNHEY and CDR2 is SVGAGI in the germline V gene. Trimming took off 2 bases at V and 5 bases at J, with 18 bases between the two ends. The CDR3 nucleotides read TGTGCCAGCAGTTACCGAATGACAGGGGAGGGGGAGACCCAGTACTTC. Translation gives CASSYRMTGEGETQYF.

The rearrangement joins TRBV11-2 to TRBJ2-7; D remains unclear. The germline V and J ends were trimmed by 5 bases and 5 bases, with 10 bases remaining between them. The CDR3 is made up of 12 amino acids. Germline assignment: CDR1 SGHAT and CDR2 FQNNGV. The CDR3: CASSRNIDEQYF. In DNA, the CDR3 is TGTGCCAGCAGCCGTAACATCGACGAGCAGTACTTC.

The rearrangement uses TRBV12-3 or TRBV12-4 and TRBJ2-3, with 9 positions matching TRBD2. V lost 3 bases to trimming and J lost 1 base; unmatched junction nucleotides: 5. CDR3 length equals 16 residues. In DNA, the CDR3 is TGTGCCAGCAGTTTTTACGCTAGCGGGGGCACAGATACGCAGTATTTT. Residues: CASSFYASGGTDTQYF.

On this clonotype: The germline gene is not matched at one end of the junction; a read error may be the cause. The chain uses TRBV29-1 and TRBJ2-1, with 12 bases that match TRBD2. The CDR3 consists of 15 residues. CDR1 is SQVTM and CDR2 is ANQGSEA in the germline V gene. The CDR3: CSAEDPSGGAHEQFF. The CDR3 region has the DNA TGCAGCGCTGAAGATCCTAGCGGGGGGGCCCATGAGCAGTTCTTC.

The chain joins TRBV19 to TRBJ2-1, with 14 bases matching TRBD2. Trimming removed 4 bases from V and 4 bases from J; junction bases left unmatched: 6. The germline V gene encodes CDR1 LNHDA and CDR2 SQIVND (reference sequence). The CDR3 is made up of 17 amino acids. The CDR3 DNA follows: TGTGCCAGTAGTAGCCCGACTAGCGGGGGGGCTTACAATGAGCAGTTCTTC. Translation gives CASSSPTSGGAYNEQFF.

This clonotype has a count of ten or more. The chain employs TRBV20-1 and TRBJ2-1; 7 bases line up with TRBD1. After removal of 1 base from V and 2 bases from J, the junction contained 5 bases not matched to a gene. The CDR3 has 15 residues. CDR1 is DFQATT, CDR2 SNEGSKA, per germline (reference sequence). In nucleotides, the CDR3 is TGCAGTGCTAGAGGGACAGGCAGTACCTACAATGAGCAGTTCTTC. Residues: CSARGTGSTYNEQFF.

The sample holds a few counts of this clonotype. The chain links TRBV10-3 to TRBJ2-1; D is possibly TRBD1 or TRBD2 (5 bases each). The germline V gene has CDR1 ENHRY and CDR2 SYGVKD. The CDR3 is made up of 15 amino acids. Between the trimmed V and J ends, which lost 3 bases and 7 bases, there was a span of 16 bases. This CDR3 is CAISDSEPGTNEQFF. CDR3 bases: TGTGCCATCAGTGATTCGGAACCGGGGACGAATGAGCAGTTCTTC.

This clonotype showed up just a few times. The rearrangement joins TRBV10-3 to TRBJ1-6; D is uncertain. This CDR3 is built from 16 residues. Per the germline V gene, CDR1 is ENHRY and CDR2 is SYGVKD. Trimming shortened V by 0 bases and J by 5 bases, and 11 bases separated the two germline ends. The CDR3 loop is CAISESRGLDNSPLHF. CDR3 nucleotide sequence: TGTGCCATCAGTGAGTCGAGAGGGTTGGATAATTCACCCCTCCACTTT.

CDR3 in amino acids: CASSLVELAGVDTQYF. CDR3 sequence (DNA): TGCGCCAGCAGCTTGGTGGAACTAGCGGGAGTGGATACGCAGTATTTT. The gene calls are TRBV5-1 and TRBJ2-3, with 11 positions matching TRBD2. With 0 bases clipped from V and 6 bases from J, the junction kept 6 bases outside the gene matches. The CDR3 has 16 residues. Germline V gene lookup returns CDR1 SGHRS and CDR2 YFSETQ.

This clonotype was seen more than once but under ten times. The chain joins TRBV4-2 to TRBJ2-1; 14 nucleotides line up with TRBD2. Trimming took 9 bases from V and 8 from J; bases not matched to a gene: 15. From germline, CDR1 is LGHNA and CDR2 YNFKEQ. The CDR3 is made up of 17 amino acids. Here the CDR3 reads CASLGTSGGPESHEQFF. CDR3 DNA: TGTGCCAGTCTCGGGACTAGCGGGGGCCCAGAAAGCCATGAGCAGTTCTTC.

This clonotype has a handful of counts. This chain connects TRBV11-2 to TRBJ2-1, with TRBD1 as a possible D gene (5 bases). Germline-derived CDR1 and CDR2 are SGHAT and FQNNGV. V dropped 2 bases and J dropped 0 bases, with 11 bases sitting between them. The CDR3 is made up of 16 amino acids. In DNA form, the CDR3 reads TGTGCCAGCAGCTTAAAACAGGCGTTCTCCTACAATGAGCAGTTCTTC. Its protein product is CASSLKQAFSYNEQFF.

In nucleotides, the CDR3 is TGTGCCAGCAGCTTACATGCTAACTATGGCTACACCTTC. The encoded protein is CASSLHANYGYTF. The rearrangement links TRBV5-4 to TRBJ1-2; D remains unclear. Looked up from germline, CDR1 is SGHNT and CDR2 is YYREEE (reference sequence). This CDR3 region has 13 residues. The V gene lost 2 bases and the J gene lost 0 bases, with 5 bases spanning the gap. The full variable domain, completed using reference TRBV5-4 and TRBJ1-2, is ETGVTQSPTHLIKTRGQQVTLRCSSQSGHNTVSWYQQALGQGPQFIFQYYREEENGRGNFPPRFSGLQFPNYSSELNVNALELDDSALYLCASSLHANYGYTFGSGTRLTVV.

The rearrangement uses TRBV5-5 and TRBJ1-1; D unclear. The germline gives CDR1 SGHKS, CDR2 YYEKEE (reference sequence). CDR3 length equals 16 residues. V lost 4 bases and J 5 bases, leaving 21 bases between the germline ends. DNA of the CDR3: TGTGCCAGCAGCGGGCCCTTGCGAGGGAGTGGGACTGAAGCTTTCTTT. Encoded protein: CASSGPLRGSGTEAFF.

This clonotype was observed at least ten times. The chain combines TRBV7-2 with TRBJ2-3, with D perhaps being TRBD1 or TRBD2 (5 bases each). The V end was cut by 5 bases, the J end by 8 bases, with 17 bases between. The CDR3 runs 14 residues. CDR1 is SGHTA and CDR2 is FQGNSA in the germline V gene. CDR3 in DNA: TGTGCCAGCAGCCCCTCAGGGACCGAGGCTACGCAGTATTTT. Protein: CASSPSGTEATQYF.

In the case of this clonotype: A much larger clone differs by one base, so this may be a read error. The CDR3 loop is CASSPGTIGETQYF. CDR3 bases: TGTGCCAGCAGTCCCGGGACTATCGGAGAGACCCAGTACTTC. J is TRBJ2-5 and V is TRBV12-3 or TRBV12-4; 7 nucleotides align to TRBD2. Unmatched junction bases numbered 7, after V lost 5 bases and J lost 4 bases. The CDR3 contains 14 residues.